This T cell receptor (beta chain) was found in a study of cytomegalovirus exposure and HLA in healthy donors. This CDR3 comprises 11 residues. Germline values: CDR1 SEHNR, CDR2 FQNEAQ (reference sequence). Trimming removed 4 bases from V and 3 bases from J, with 4 bases in between. The PCR had 60 Vbeta and 13 Jbeta primers. Method: immunoSEQ multiplex PCR; TCRdb's copy keeps in-frame clones and lacks some. In the table there are about 140,000 clones, roughly 79% of which are singletons. The origin of this receptor is a man aged 30 to 45 in good health and CMV-seropositive. Sequencing used PBMCs. The gene calls are TRBV7-9 and TRBJ2-7; D is unclear. Here the CDR3 reads CASSSYYEQYF. Here the CDR3 DNA reads TGTGCCAGCAGCTCGTACTACGAGCAGTACTTC.